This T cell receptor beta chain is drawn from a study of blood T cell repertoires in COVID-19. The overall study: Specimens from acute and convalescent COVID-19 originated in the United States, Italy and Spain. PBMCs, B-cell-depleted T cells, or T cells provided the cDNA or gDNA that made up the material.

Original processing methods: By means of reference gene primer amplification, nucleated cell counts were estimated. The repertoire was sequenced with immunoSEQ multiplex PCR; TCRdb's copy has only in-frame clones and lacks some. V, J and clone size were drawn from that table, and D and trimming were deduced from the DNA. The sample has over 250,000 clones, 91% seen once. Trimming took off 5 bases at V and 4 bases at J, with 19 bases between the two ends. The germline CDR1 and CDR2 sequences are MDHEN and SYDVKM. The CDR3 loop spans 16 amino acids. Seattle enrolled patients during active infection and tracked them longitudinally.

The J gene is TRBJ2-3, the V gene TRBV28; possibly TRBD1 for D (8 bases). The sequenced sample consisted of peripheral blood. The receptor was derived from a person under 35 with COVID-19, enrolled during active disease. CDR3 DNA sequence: TGTGCCAGCAGTCACCCCCGGACAGGGAGGGCAGATACGCAGTATTTT. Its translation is CASSHPRTGRADTQYF.